Below, 29 T cell receptor beta chains from the same sample are listed, as sequenced in a study of beta chain features in type 1 diabetes (dated by TCRdb to between 2018 and 2020). Paper-wide results and their limitations: A moderate but significant shortening of TCRB CDR3 length was observed in type 1 diabetes patients in all four CD4+ subsets.

Library prep was done by the immunoSEQ multiplex PCR assay. The entire amount of isolated RNA was reverse transcribed using the High Capacity cDNA Reverse Transcription Kit, so the sequenced TCRB transcripts were expressed ones. In TCRdb, the immuneACCESS table is reduced to in-frame sequences with V and J assigned. These tables do not hold every clone; where another copy was compared, an unresolved V gene accounts for under half, and the others remain unexplained. This sample is represented by some 640,000 clones; over 11% of them were singletons. The leading ten clones occupy nearly 0.04% of the sample. No antigen has been identified for these receptors. Sample: naive CD4+ T cells from blood. The cell subset or site label here, explained by the study, means: true naive CD4+ T cells. The source of these receptors is a young man with type 1 diabetes.

This chain links TRBV7-2 with TRBJ2-7; 7 bases fit TRBD1. V was clipped by 3 bases and J by 3 bases; unmatched bases: 2. The V gene's germline CDR1 is SGHTA and CDR2 FQGNSA. The CDR3 runs to 13 residues. CDR3 sequence (DNA): TGTGCCAGCAGCTTCAGGGACAGCTACGAGCAGTACTTC. Protein product: CASSFRDSYEQYF.

The rearrangement uses TRBV18 and TRBJ2-3, with no clear D. Germline CDR1 and CDR2: KGHSH and LQKENI. Between the trimmed V and J ends, which lost 6 bases and 5 bases, there was a span of 12 bases. The CDR3 sequence is 13 residues long. The CDR3 DNA reads TGTGCCAGCTCTCCTACCTCAGGAGATACGCAGTATTTT. This translates into CASSPTSGDTQYF.

Only a few counts were recorded for this clone. The rearrangement uses TRBV7-2 and TRBJ1-1, with D unresolved. Germline loops: CDR1 SGHTA, CDR2 FQGNSA. The CDR3 extends over 13 amino acids. Trimming removed 3 bases from V and 5 bases from J, with 10 bases in between. CDR3 amino acids: CASSLFQGTEAFF. The CDR3 DNA follows: TGTGCCAGCAGCTTGTTCCAAGGGACTGAAGCTTTCTTT. The variable domain in full, with the rest retrieved from reference TRBV7-2 and TRBJ1-1, is GAGVSQSPSNKVTEKGKDVELRCDPISGHTALYWYRQSLGQGLEFLIYFQGNSAPDKSGLPSDRFSAERTGGSVSTLTIQRTQQEDSAVYLCASSLFQGTEAFFGQGTRLTVV.

This clone turned up a few times. This chain links TRBV7-2 with TRBJ2-1; 8 nucleotides align to TRBD1. The J segment lost 13 bases and the V segment lost 1 base, leaving 6 bases of the junction unmatched. This CDR3 spans 13 amino acids. The V gene's germline CDR1 is SGHTA and CDR2 FQGNSA. CDR3 region: CASSLDLGTGQFF. CDR3 nucleotides: TGTGCCAGCAGCTTAGACTTAGGGACAGGTCAGTTCTTC.

This clone was counted between two and nine times. The genes are TRBV5-6 and TRBJ2-7, with a weak D call TRBD2 (6 bases). V was cut by 6 bases and J by 0 bases, with 16 bases left in between. The CDR3 loop spans 15 amino acids. Per germline, CDR1 SGHDT and CDR2 YYEEEE. The CDR3 is CASKRRDRSSYEQYF. DNA for the CDR3: TGTGCCAGCAAGAGGAGGGATCGGAGCTCCTACGAGCAGTACTTC. Complete variable domain (other parts from reference TRBV5-6 and TRBJ2-7): DAGVTQSPTHLIKTRGQQVTLRCSPKSGHDTVSWYQQALGQGPQFIFQYYEEEERQRGNFPDRFSGHQFPNYSSELNVNALLLGDSALYLCASKRRDRSSYEQYFGPGTRLTVT.

This chain links TRBV5-1 with TRBJ1-1; TRBD1 is a possible D gene (5 bases). The CDR3 spans 14 residues. V lost 2 bases, J lost 1 base, and 9 bases lay in between. The germline V gene has CDR1 SGHRS and CDR2 YFSETQ. The CDR3 loop is CASSFDSPNTEAFF. As DNA, the CDR3 is TGCGCCAGCAGCTTCGACAGCCCGAACACTGAAGCTTTCTTT. The whole variable domain, remainder taken from reference TRBV5-1 and TRBJ1-1, is KAGVTQTPRYLIKTRGQQVTLSCSPISGHRSVSWYQQTPGQGLQFLFEYFSETQRNKGNFPGRFSGRQFSNSRSEMNVSTLELGDSALYLCASSFDSPNTEAFFGQGTRLTVV.

The V gene is TRBV5-6, the J gene TRBJ2-5; 7 bases agree with TRBD2. The CDR3 spans 16 residues. In germline, CDR1 is SGHDT, CDR2 YYEEEE. Losses at the gene ends were 0 bases for V and 0 bases for J; bases not matched to a gene: 5. CDR3 coding DNA: TGTGCCAGCAGCTTGGGTCCTAGCGGTAACCAAGAGACCCAGTACTTC. The encoded protein is CASSLGPSGNQETQYF.

This clone was recorded a few times. This chain joins TRBV30 and TRBJ2-1, with D hard to call. This CDR3 contains 15 residues. Trimming removed 2 bases from V and 0 bases from J, with 11 bases in between. CDR1 and CDR2 from the germline V gene are GTSNPN and SVGIG (reference sequence). The CDR3 nucleotides are TGTGCCTGGAGTCGGTCGCGGAGCTCCTACAATGAGCAGTTCTTC. The encoded protein is CAWSRSRSSYNEQFF.

This clone has just a few counts. The rearrangement joins TRBV6-5 to TRBJ1-3; 10 bases line up with TRBD1. V gave up 6 bases and J gave up 2 bases; unmatched junction bases: 4. The CDR3 is 15 amino acids. Germline V gene sequence: CDR1 MNHEY, CDR2 SVGAGI. CDR3 amino acids: CASSLGQGTGNTIYF. As DNA, the CDR3 is TGTGCCAGCAGCTTGGGACAGGGGACTGGAAACACCATATATTTT.

To note about this clone: This specimen includes other DNA sequences encoding the same CDR3. The chain joins TRBV7-2 to TRBJ2-4, with D possibly being TRBD1 or TRBD2 (5 bases each). Germline V gene sequence: CDR1 SGHTA, CDR2 FQGNSA. Between the trimmed V and J ends, which lost 0 bases and 0 bases, there was a span of 9 bases. The CDR3 has 16 residues. The CDR3 sequence: CASSLAGTLAKNIQYF. The CDR3 nucleotides are TGTGCCAGCAGCTTAGCGGGGACGCTAGCCAAAAACATTCAGTACTTC.

The chain joins TRBV7-9 to TRBJ1-2, with D uncertain. Looked up from germline, CDR1 is SEHNR and CDR2 is FQNEAQ (reference sequence). The CDR3 has 14 residues. V lost 1 base, J lost 2 bases, and 8 bases lay in between. CDR3 amino acids: CASSLGEGNYGYTF. For the CDR3, the DNA is TGTGCCAGCAGCTTAGGAGAGGGAAACTATGGCTACACCTTC.

There are a few counts of this clone. The rearrangement links TRBV10-3 to TRBJ2-6; D ambiguous. The germline CDR1 and CDR2 sequences are ENHRY and SYGVKD. The V end lost 0 bases, the J end lost 0 bases, and 9 bases lay between the germline ends. This CDR3 is built from 17 residues. CDR3 sequence: CAISESGRSSGANVLTF. CDR3 DNA: TGTGCCATCAGTGAGTCAGGCCGGTCCTCTGGGGCCAACGTCCTGACTTTC.

J is TRBJ2-2 and V is TRBV6-5; 7 bases match TRBD1. J gave up 6 bases and V 2 bases, and 6 bases lay outside the gene matches. The CDR3 consists of 15 residues. Germline CDR1 MNHEY, CDR2 SVGAGI. Here the CDR3 reads CASSYQNRGSGELFF. Written as DNA, the CDR3 is TGTGCCAGCAGTTACCAAAACAGGGGTTCCGGGGAGCTGTTTTTT.

This clone was found a few times. The sample carries other DNA sequences with the same CDR3. The chain carries TRBV7-9 and TRBJ2-7; D is possibly TRBD2 (6 bases). The CDR3 is 15 amino acids. CDR1 SEHNR and CDR2 FQNEAQ come from the germline V gene (reference sequence). V dropped 3 bases and J dropped 7 bases, with 19 bases sitting between them. Here the CDR3 reads CASSLRRSSVDEQYF. The CDR3 nucleotides are TGTGCCAGCAGCTTGCGTCGTTCTAGCGTTGATGAGCAGTACTTC.

The chain combines TRBV4-1 with TRBJ2-5; D could derive from TRBD1 or TRBD2 (7 bases each). CDR1 and CDR2 (germline): MGHRA, YSYEKL. This CDR3 is 15 amino acids long. Trimming cost V 0 bases and J 5 bases, with 13 bases left between them. CDR3 coding DNA: TGCGCCAGCAGCCAAGAGGGAGGGGGCGCGGAGACCCAGTACTTC. Its translation: CASSQEGGGAETQYF.

This clone was recorded a few times. The V call is TRBV2, the J call TRBJ2-6; D is unresolved. There are 15 residues in the CDR3. V was clipped by 6 bases and J by 2 bases, with 11 bases between them. The germline V gene has CDR1 SNHLY and CDR2 FYNNEI. CDR3 in amino acids: CASRAGSAGANVLTF. The CDR3 coding sequence is TGTGCCAGCAGGGCCGGGTCCGCTGGGGCCAACGTCCTGACTTTC.

This clone was observed a handful of times. The chain couples TRBV7-9 to TRBJ2-5, with unresolved D. Germline values: CDR1 SEHNR, CDR2 FQNEAQ (reference sequence). The CDR3 length is 15 residues. Trimming removed 5 bases at V and 2 bases at J, with 15 bases between. CDR3 sequence (DNA): TGTGCCAGCAGCCCAAGAGGCAGCTATCAAGAGACCCAGTACTTC. Translated: CASSPRGSYQETQYF.

Many counts were recorded for this clone. This sequence joins TRBV14 and TRBJ2-7, with 7 bases lining up with TRBD1. This CDR3 has 12 residues. J gave up 6 bases and V 1 base, and 0 bases lay outside the gene matches. Germline values: CDR1 SGHDN, CDR2 FVKESK. The CDR3 region has the DNA TGTGCCAGCAGCCAAGCAGGGGGCGAGCAGTACTTC. It yields the protein CASSQAGGEQYF.

This clone appeared a few times. V usage is TRBV16 and J usage is TRBJ2-2, with unresolved D. The CDR3 loop spans 13 amino acids. Trimming left V 8 bases short and J 3 bases short, with 10 bases between. Germline V gene sequence: CDR1 KGHSY, CDR2 FQNENV. The CDR3 protein is CASFQEYTGELFF. The CDR3 region has the DNA TGTGCCAGCTTCCAAGAATACACCGGGGAGCTGTTTTTT.

The V call is TRBV28, the J call TRBJ2-1; possible D gene TRBD2, 7 bases. The germline V and J ends were trimmed by 6 bases and 6 bases, with 18 bases remaining between them. The CDR3 totals 15 residues. CDR1 is MDHEN, CDR2 SYDVKM, per germline. This chain's CDR3 is CASSPRGASVNEQFF. CDR3 bases: TGTGCCAGCAGCCCACGGGGGGCTTCGGTCAATGAGCAGTTCTTC. Variable domain in full (rest from reference TRBV28 and TRBJ2-1): DVKVTQSSRYLVKRTGEKVFLECVQDMDHENMFWYRQDPGLGLRLIYFSYDVKMKEKGDIPEGYSVSREKKERFSLILESASTNQTSMYLCASSPRGASVNEQFFGPGTRLTVL.

This chain connects TRBV15 to TRBJ2-3, with D hard to call. The CDR3 extends over 13 amino acids. V dropped 1 base and J dropped 6 bases, with 8 bases sitting between them. Germline V CDR1 and CDR2: LNHNV, YYDKDF (reference sequence). The DNA for the CDR3 is TGTGCCACCAGCAGAGCTAGGGTGGATACGCAGTATTTT. Its translation: CATSRARVDTQYF.

This clone was seen a handful of times. The chain carries TRBV27 and TRBJ2-3, with TRBD1 identical over 8 bases. The CDR3 runs 14 residues. V lost 8 bases, J lost 0 bases, and 4 bases stayed unmatched. Germline CDR1 is MNHEY and CDR2 is SMNVEV (reference sequence). The CDR3 spells CASQGALSTDTQYF. The CDR3 coding sequence is TGTGCCAGCCAGGGGGCGTTAAGCACAGATACGCAGTATTTT.

Only a few counts were recorded for this clone. The CDR3 sequence is CASSYLEAGELFF. The CDR3 coding sequence is TGTGCCAGCAGTTACCTAGAGGCCGGGGAGCTGTTTTTT. The chain has TRBV6-6 and TRBJ2-2; D is undetermined. Germline CDR1 MNHNY, CDR2 SVGAGI (reference sequence). This CDR3 is built from 13 residues. V lost 2 bases and J lost 6, with 7 bases in between.

This clone was seen a few times. The gene calls are TRBV7-8 and TRBJ1-5, with TRBD1 matching 7 bases. From germline, CDR1 is SGHVS and CDR2 FQNEAQ. This CDR3 comprises 15 residues. With V trimmed by 4 bases and J by 6 bases, 9 bases remained unmatched. DNA of the CDR3: TGTGCCAGCAGCTGGTCCCGGGACAGTTCTCAGCCCCAGCATTTT. Translation gives CASSWSRDSSQPQHF. Drawing the rest from reference TRBV7-8 and TRBJ1-5, the complete variable domain is GAGVSQSPRYKVAKRGQDVALRCDPISGHVSLFWYQQALGQGPEFLTYFQNEAQLDKSGLPSDRFFAERPEGSVSTLKIQRTQQEDSAVYLCASSWSRDSSQPQHFGDGTRLSIL.

This clone was seen a few times. V gene TRBV4-1 combines with J gene TRBJ2-7; 9 nucleotides line up with TRBD1. CDR3 length: 16 amino acids. The trim removed 1 base at V and 12 bases at J, leaving 16 bases unmatched. Germline V gene sequence: CDR1 MGHRA, CDR2 YSYEKL. The CDR3 is CASSQVTRQGEQGRYF. CDR3 DNA sequence: TGCGCCAGCAGCCAAGTCACTCGACAGGGGGAGCAGGGGCGGTACTTC.

This clone was counted between two and nine times. The chain uses TRBV6-6 and TRBJ2-2; D unclear. Germline V gives CDR1 MNHNY, CDR2 SVGAGI (reference sequence). The CDR3 is 14 amino acids. The ends were cut back, 7 bases at V and 0 bases at J, with 9 bases in the middle. In DNA, the CDR3 is TGTGCCAGCACTCGTGGCGCGAACACCGGGGAGCTGTTTTTT. This translates into CASTRGANTGELFF.

This clone was picked up a small number of times. The J gene is TRBJ1-1, the V gene TRBV12-1. TRBV12-1 is flagged as a pseudogene. The CDR3 runs to 12 residues. The CDR3 sequence is CASRRGEPEAFF. In nucleotides, the CDR3 is TGTGCCAGCAGGCGAGGGGAGCCTGAAGCTTTCTTT.

This clone was detected a few times. This chain joins TRBV5-6 and TRBJ2-7; D is ambiguous. The CDR3 has 14 residues. Trimming cost V 2 bases and J 0 bases, with 9 bases left between them. Germline-derived CDR1 and CDR2 are SGHDT and YYEEEE. The CDR3: CASSFIESSYEQYF. The CDR3 DNA follows: TGTGCCAGCAGCTTCATAGAAAGCTCCTACGAGCAGTACTTC.

This clone was seen a handful of times. This chain joins TRBV10-3 and TRBJ2-1; unclear D gene. This CDR3 spans 13 amino acids. CDR1 ENHRY and CDR2 SYGVKD come from the germline V gene. V lost 0 bases and J 14 bases, leaving 14 bases between the germline ends. CDR3 sequence: CAISESETAEEFF. The DNA of the CDR3 is TGTGCCATCAGTGAGTCAGAAACCGCAGAGGAGTTCTTC.